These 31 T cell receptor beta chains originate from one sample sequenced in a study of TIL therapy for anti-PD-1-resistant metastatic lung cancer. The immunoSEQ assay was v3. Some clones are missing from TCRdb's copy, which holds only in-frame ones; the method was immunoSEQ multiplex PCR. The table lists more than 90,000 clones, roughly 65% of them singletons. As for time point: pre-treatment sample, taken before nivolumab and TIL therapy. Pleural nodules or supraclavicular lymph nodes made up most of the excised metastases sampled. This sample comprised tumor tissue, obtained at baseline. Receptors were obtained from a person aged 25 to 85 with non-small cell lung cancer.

The CDR3 nucleotides read TGTGCCAGCAGTTACCGGTCGTCGGGGATTCTCTGGGTCAATGAGCAGTTCTTC. It is translated as CASSYRSSGILWVNEQFF. J is TRBJ2-1 and V is TRBV6-2 or TRBV6-3, with D perhaps matching TRBD2 (5 bases). The V and J ends lost 2 bases and 6 bases respectively, with 23 bases between them. Germline CDR1 is MNHEY and CDR2 is SVGEGT. The CDR3 runs 18 residues.

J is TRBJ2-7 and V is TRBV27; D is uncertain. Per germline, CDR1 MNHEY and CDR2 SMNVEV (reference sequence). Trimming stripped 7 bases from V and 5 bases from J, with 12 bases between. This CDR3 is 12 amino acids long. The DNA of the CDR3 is TGTGCCAGCATCTCCCGGGTGCACGAGCAGTACTTC. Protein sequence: CASISRVHEQYF.

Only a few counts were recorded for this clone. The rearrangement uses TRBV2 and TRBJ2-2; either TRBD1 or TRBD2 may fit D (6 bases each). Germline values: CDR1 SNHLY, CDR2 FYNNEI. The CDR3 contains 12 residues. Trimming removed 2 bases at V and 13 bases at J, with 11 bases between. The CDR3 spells CASSEKGDWLFF. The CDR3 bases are TGTGCCAGCAGTGAAAAGGGGGACTGGCTGTTTTTT. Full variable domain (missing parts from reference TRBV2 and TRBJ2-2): EPEVTQTPSHQVTQMGQEVILRCVPISNHLYFYWYRQILGQKVEFLVSFYNNEISEKSEIFDDQFSVERPDGSNFTLKIRSTKLEDSAMYFCASSEKGDWLFFGEGSRLTVL.

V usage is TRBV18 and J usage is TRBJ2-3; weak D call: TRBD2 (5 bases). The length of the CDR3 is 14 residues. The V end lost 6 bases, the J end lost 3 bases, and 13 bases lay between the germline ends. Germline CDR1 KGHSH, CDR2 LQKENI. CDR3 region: CASSPSVATDTQYF. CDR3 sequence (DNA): TGTGCCAGCTCCCCGTCGGTAGCGACAGATACGCAGTATTTT.

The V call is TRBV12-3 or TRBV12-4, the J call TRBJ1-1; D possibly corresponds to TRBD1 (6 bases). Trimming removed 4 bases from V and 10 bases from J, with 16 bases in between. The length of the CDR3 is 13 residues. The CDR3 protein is CASSSRGGGLAFF. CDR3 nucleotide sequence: TGTGCCAGCAGTTCAAGAGGCGGGGGGCTAGCTTTCTTT.

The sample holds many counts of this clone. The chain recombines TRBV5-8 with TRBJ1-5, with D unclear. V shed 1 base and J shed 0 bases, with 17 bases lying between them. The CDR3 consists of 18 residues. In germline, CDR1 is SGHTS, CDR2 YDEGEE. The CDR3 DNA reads TGTGCCAGCAGCTTGTTGAGGACCCGGGGTTATAGCAATCAGCCCCAGCATTTT. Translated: CASSLLRTRGYSNQPQHF.

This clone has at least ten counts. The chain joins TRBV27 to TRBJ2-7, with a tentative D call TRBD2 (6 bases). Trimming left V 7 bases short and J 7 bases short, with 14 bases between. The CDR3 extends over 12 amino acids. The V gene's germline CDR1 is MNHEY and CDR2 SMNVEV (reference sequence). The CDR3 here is CASNGGNREQYF. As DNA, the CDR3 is TGTGCCAGCAATGGGGGGAACCGGGAGCAGTACTTC.

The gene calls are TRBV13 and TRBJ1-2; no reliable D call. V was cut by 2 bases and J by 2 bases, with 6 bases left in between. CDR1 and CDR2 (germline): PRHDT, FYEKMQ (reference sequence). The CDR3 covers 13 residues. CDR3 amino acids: CASSLRSNYGYTF. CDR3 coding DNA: TGTGCCAGCAGCTTAAGGTCAAACTATGGCTACACCTTC.

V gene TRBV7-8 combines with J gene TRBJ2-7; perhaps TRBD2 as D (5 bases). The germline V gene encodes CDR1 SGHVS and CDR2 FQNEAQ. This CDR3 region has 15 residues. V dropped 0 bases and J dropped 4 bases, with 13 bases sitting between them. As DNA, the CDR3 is TGTGCCAGCAGCTTAGCCCTCGGGGATCCGTACGAGCAGTACTTC. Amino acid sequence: CASSLALGDPYEQYF.

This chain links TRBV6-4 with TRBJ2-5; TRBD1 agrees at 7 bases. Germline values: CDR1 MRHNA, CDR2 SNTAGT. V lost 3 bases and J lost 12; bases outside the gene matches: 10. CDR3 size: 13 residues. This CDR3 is CASSEASDRTKYF. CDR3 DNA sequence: TGTGCCAGCAGTGAAGCTTCGGACAGGACGAAGTACTTC.

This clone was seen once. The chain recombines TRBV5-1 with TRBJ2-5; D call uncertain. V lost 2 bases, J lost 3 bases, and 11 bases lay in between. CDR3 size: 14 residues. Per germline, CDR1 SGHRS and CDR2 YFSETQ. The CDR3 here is CASSFEARKETQYF. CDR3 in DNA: TGCGCCAGCAGCTTCGAGGCGAGGAAAGAGACCCAGTACTTC. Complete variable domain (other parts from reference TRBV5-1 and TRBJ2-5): KAGVTQTPRYLIKTRGQQVTLSCSPISGHRSVSWYQQTPGQGLQFLFEYFSETQRNKGNFPGRFSGRQFSNSRSEMNVSTLELGDSALYLCASSFEARKETQYFGPGTRLLVL.

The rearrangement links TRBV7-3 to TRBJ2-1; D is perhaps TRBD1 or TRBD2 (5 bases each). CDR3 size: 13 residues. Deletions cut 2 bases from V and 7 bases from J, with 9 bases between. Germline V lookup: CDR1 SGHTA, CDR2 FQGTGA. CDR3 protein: CASSLYEGNEQFF. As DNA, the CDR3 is TGTGCCAGCAGCTTATATGAGGGGAATGAGCAGTTCTTC.

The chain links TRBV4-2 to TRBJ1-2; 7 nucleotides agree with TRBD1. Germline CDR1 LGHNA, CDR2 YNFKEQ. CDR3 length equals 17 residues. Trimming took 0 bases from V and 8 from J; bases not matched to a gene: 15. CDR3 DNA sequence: TGTGCCAGCAGCCAAGATGAATGGGACAGCTCTTCTAAGGGCTACACCTTC. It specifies CASSQDEWDSSSKGYTF.

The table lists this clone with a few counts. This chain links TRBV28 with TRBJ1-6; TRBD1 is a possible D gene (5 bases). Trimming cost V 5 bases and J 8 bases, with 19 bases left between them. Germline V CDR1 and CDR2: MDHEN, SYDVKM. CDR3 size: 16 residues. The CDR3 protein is CASSLLRDGGYSPLHF. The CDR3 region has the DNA TGTGCCAGCAGTCTCCTCCGGGACGGAGGCTATTCACCCCTCCACTTT.

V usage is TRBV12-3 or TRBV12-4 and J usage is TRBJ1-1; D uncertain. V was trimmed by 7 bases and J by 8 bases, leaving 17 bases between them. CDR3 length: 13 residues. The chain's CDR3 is CASTFTRDSEAFF. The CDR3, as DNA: TGTGCCAGCACCTTTACCCGAGACTCGGAAGCTTTCTTT.

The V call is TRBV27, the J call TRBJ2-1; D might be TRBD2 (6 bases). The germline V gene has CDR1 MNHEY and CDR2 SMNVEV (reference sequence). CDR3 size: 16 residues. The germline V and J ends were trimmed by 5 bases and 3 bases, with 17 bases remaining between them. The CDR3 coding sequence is TGTGCCAGCAGTCTACTCGCCGGGAGCAACTACAATGAGCAGTTCTTC. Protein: CASSLLAGSNYNEQFF.

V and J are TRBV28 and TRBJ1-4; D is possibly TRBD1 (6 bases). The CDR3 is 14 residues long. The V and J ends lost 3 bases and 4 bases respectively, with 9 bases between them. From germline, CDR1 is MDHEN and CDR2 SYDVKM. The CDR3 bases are TGTGCCAGCAGTTTGGACAGCCATAATGAAAAACTGTTTTTT. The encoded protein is CASSLDSHNEKLFF.

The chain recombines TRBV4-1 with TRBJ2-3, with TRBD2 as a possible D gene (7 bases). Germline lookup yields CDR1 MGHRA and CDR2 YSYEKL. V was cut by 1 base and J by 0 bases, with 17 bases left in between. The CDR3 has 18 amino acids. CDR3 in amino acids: CASSQAGARGASTDTQYF. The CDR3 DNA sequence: TGCGCCAGCAGCCAAGCTGGGGCCCGGGGGGCTAGCACAGATACGCAGTATTTT.

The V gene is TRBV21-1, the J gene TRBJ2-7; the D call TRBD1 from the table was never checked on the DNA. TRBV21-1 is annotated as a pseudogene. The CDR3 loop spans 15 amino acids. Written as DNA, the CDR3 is TGTGCCAGCAGCAATCCGGGACAGGGGGCAGGGGAGCAGTACTTC. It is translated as CASSNPGQGAGEQYF.

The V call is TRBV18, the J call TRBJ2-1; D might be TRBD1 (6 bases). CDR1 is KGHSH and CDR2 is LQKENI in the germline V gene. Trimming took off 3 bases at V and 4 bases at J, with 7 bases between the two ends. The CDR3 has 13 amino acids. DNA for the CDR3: TGTGCCAGCTCACCCCAGGGGTACAATGAGCAGTTCTTC. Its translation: CASSPQGYNEQFF.

In DNA form, the CDR3 reads TGTGCCAGCAGCACCAGGACAGTCGGCTACACCTTC. The encoded protein is CASSTRTVGYTF. This rearrangement joins TRBV11-2 to TRBJ1-2; maybe TRBD1 (6 bases). The CDR3 loop spans 12 amino acids. Trimming removed 5 bases at V and 8 bases at J, with 12 bases between. CDR1 and CDR2 (germline): SGHAT, FQNNGV.

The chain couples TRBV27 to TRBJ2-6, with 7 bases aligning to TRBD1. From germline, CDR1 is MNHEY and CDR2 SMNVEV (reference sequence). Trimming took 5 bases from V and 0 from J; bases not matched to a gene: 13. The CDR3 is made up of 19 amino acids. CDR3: CASSAGTENFFSGANVLTF. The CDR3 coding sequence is TGTGCCAGCAGTGCCGGGACAGAAAATTTTTTCTCTGGGGCCAACGTCCTGACTTTC. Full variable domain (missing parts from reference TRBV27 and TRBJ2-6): EAQVTQNPRYLITVTGKKLTVTCSQNMNHEYMSWYRQDPGLGLRQIYYSMNVEVTDKGDVPEGYKVSRKEKRNFPLILESPSPNQTSLYFCASSAGTENFFSGANVLTFGAGSRLTVL.

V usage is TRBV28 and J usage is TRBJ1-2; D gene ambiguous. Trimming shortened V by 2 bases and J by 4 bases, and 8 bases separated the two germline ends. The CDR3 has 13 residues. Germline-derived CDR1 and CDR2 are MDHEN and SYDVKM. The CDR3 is CASSLPGSYGYTF. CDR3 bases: TGTGCCAGCAGTTTACCGGGTAGCTATGGCTACACCTTC.

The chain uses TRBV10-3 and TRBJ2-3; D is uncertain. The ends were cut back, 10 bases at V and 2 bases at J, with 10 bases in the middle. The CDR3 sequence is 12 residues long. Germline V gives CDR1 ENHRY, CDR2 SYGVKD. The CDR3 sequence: CATRPYTDTQYF. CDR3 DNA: TGTGCCACCCGGCCCTACACAGATACGCAGTATTTT.

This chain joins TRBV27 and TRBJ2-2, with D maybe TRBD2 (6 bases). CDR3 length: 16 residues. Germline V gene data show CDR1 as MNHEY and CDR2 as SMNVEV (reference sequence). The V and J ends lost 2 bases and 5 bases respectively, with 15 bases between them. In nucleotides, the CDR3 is TGTGCCAGCAGTTTAAGAACCGGGAGAAGGACCGGGGAGCTGTTTTTT. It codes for CASSLRTGRRTGELFF.

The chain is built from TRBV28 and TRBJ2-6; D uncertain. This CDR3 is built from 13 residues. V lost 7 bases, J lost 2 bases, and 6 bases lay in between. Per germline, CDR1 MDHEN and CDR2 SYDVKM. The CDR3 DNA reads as TGTGCCAGCAATCTTCCTGGGGCCAACGTCCTGACTTTC. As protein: CASNLPGANVLTF.

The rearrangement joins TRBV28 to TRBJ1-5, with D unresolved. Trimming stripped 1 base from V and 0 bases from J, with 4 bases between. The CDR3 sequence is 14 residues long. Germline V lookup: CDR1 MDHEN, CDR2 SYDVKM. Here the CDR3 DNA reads TGTGCCAGCAGTTTATTGGTTAGCAATCAGCCCCAGCATTTT. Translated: CASSLLVSNQPQHF.

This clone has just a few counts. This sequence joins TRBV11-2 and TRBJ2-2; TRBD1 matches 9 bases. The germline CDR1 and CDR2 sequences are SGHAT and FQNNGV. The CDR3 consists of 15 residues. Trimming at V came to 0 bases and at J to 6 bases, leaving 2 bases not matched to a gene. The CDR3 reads CASSLEGQGPGELFF. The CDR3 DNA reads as TGTGCCAGCAGCTTAGAGGGACAGGGTCCCGGGGAGCTGTTTTTT.

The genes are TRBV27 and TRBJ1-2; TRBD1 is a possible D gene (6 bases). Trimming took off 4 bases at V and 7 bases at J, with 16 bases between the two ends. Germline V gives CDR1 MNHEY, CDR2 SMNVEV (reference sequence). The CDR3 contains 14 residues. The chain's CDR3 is CASSSTGGKAGYTF. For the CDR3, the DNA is TGTGCCAGCAGTTCGACAGGAGGTAAGGCTGGCTACACCTTC.

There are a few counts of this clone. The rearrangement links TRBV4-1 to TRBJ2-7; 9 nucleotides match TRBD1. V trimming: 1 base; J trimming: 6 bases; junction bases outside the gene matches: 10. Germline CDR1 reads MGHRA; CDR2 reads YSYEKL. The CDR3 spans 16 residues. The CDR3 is CASSQGRDRELGEQYF. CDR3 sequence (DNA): TGCGCCAGCAGCCAAGGGCGGGACAGGGAGCTGGGCGAGCAGTACTTC.

The DNA for the CDR3 is TGCGCCAGCAGCCTGGGACTAACCACAGATACGCAGTATTTT. Residues: CASSLGLTTDTQYF. The chain joins TRBV5-1 to TRBJ2-3; 7 bases agree with TRBD2. CDR3 length: 14 amino acids. The J segment lost 2 bases and the V segment lost 4 bases, leaving 4 bases of the junction unmatched. From germline, CDR1 is SGHRS and CDR2 YFSETQ.